These T cell receptor beta chains were read from a single sample in a study of response to subunit inactivated influenza vaccine. TCRdb re-derived calls from the RT-PCR reads in MiXCR, one entry per CDR3 protein. The data hold under 800,000 distinct CDR3 sequences, with 11% to 15% observed a single time. The sequenced sample was PBMCs from blood, obtained around two weeks before vaccination. The receptor source for this set is a man aged 50 to 59 who received an inactivated influenza vaccine. Each CDR3 is given without its conserved first and last residue. Fields, in order: CDR3 protein, V gene, J gene.

CDR3: ASRLVNEKLF
V: TRBV12-3/TRBV12-4
J: TRBJ1-4

CDR3: ASSLNGPFLGSPLH
V: TRBV12-3/TRBV12-4
J: TRBJ1-6

CDR3: ASSQSFGDTARPQH
V: TRBV4-1
J: TRBJ1-5

CDR3: ASSLATGLNEKLF
V: TRBV7-8
J: TRBJ1-4

CDR3: ASRQANEQF
V: TRBV7-9
J: TRBJ2-1

CDR3: ASSLEVASALTQY
V: TRBV5-6
J: TRBJ2-5

CDR3: ASSQGRARGKTQY
V: TRBV5-6
J: TRBJ2-5

CDR3: ASSYSGQGAYEQF
V: TRBV6-5
J: TRBJ2-1

CDR3: ASSRLAGPRETQY
V: TRBV12-3/TRBV12-4
J: TRBJ2-5

CDR3: ASSVGGKVYEQY
V: TRBV19
J: TRBJ2-7

CDR3: SASKSSGPYEQY
V: TRBV20-1
J: TRBJ2-7

CDR3: ASSYVGGSNQPQH
V: TRBV7-2
J: TRBJ1-5

CDR3: ASSLSRGRQETQY
V: TRBV7-3
J: TRBJ2-5

CDR3: SAPQGTDTEAF
V: TRBV20-1
J: TRBJ1-1

CDR3: ASSYYRTGNGYT
V: TRBV6-2/TRBV6-3
J: TRBJ1-2

CDR3: ATSDLRGSEQY
V: TRBV24-1
J: TRBJ2-7

CDR3: SARGTSGGETEQF
V: TRBV20-1
J: TRBJ2-1

CDR3: ASSLIWGRSNTEAF
V: TRBV28
J: TRBJ1-1

CDR3: ASSFGAGGNEQF
V: TRBV12-3/TRBV12-4
J: TRBJ2-1

CDR3: SARVGPGGNQPQH
V: TRBV20-1
J: TRBJ1-5

CDR3: ASSLAQGAFSPLH
V: TRBV7-2
J: TRBJ1-6

CDR3: ASSRTGNEQF
V: TRBV12-3/TRBV12-4
J: TRBJ2-1

CDR3: ASSQVWNTGELF
V: TRBV14
J: TRBJ2-2

CDR3: ASSQDAGYRETQY
V: TRBV14
J: TRBJ2-5

CDR3: ASSQVILAGSTDTQY
V: TRBV4-3
J: TRBJ2-3

CDR3: ASKTGQRASGANVLT
V: TRBV4-3
J: TRBJ2-6